This is a list of T cell receptor beta chains from one sample in a study of OX40 agonist ivuxolimab in advanced cancers. Assay: immunoSEQ multiplex PCR; the TCRdb copy retains only in-frame clones and omits some. The table has 50,000 to 65,000 clones, under 95% seen once; the top ten hold approximately 7.9%. The specimen was CD4+ or CD8+ T cells sorted from blood, collected in a trial of the OX40 agonist ivuxolimab. These receptors all stem from an adult with an advanced solid tumor such as melanoma, head and neck, liver or kidney cancer. Each CDR3 is given with its conserved first and last residue. D genes are given only for firm matches. Size is stated for part of the rows, as once, few or many counts, or as a class when the clone is expanded.

d_call cdr3_length j_call v_call clone_size cdr3_aa cdr3_nt
- 13 TRBJ1-1 TRBV6-5 few CASSYSGGTEAFF TGTGCCAGCAGTTACTCGGGGGGCACTGAAGCTTTCTTT
- 16 TRBJ2-7 TRBV23-1 - CASSQSRGPESYEQYF TGCGCCAGCAGTCAATCGAGGGGACCGGAAAGCTACGAGCAGTACTTC
- 12 TRBJ2-5 TRBV11-2 - CASSLTQETQYF TGTGCCAGCAGCTTAACCCAAGAGACCCAGTACTTC
TRBD1 14 TRBJ1-1 TRBV28 - CASSQDREGTEAFF TGTGCCAGCAGTCAGGACAGGGAGGGCACTGAAGCTTTCTTT
- 14 TRBJ1-5 TRBV9 - CASSATGLNQPQHF TGTGCCAGCAGCGCGACAGGTCTCAATCAGCCCCAGCATTTT
TRBD2 17 TRBJ2-7 TRBV5-8 - CASSYRGGLPVAYEQYF TGTGCCAGCAGTTACCGCGGGGGACTCCCGGTAGCCTACGAGCAGTACTTC
- 14 TRBJ2-2 TRBV9 - CASSETVNTGELFF TGTGCCAGCAGCGAGACAGTGAACACCGGGGAGCTGTTTTTT
- 12 TRBJ2-1 TRBV9 - CASSKDGGEQFF TGTGCCAGCAGCAAAGATGGTGGTGAGCAGTTCTTC
- 14 TRBJ2-5 TRBV27 - CASSLSVGQETQYF TGTGCCAGCAGTTTATCCGTCGGTCAAGAGACCCAGTACTTC
TRBD1 14 TRBJ2-7 TRBV7-2 - CASSLGTGLYEQYF TGTGCCAGCAGCCTCGGGACAGGTCTCTACGAGCAGTACTTC
- 15 TRBJ2-3 TRBV28 - CASSYMTVSTDTQYF TGTGCCAGCAGTTACATGACAGTTAGCACAGATACGCAGTATTTT
TRBD1 12 TRBJ1-5 TRBV27 few CASRTGIQPQHF TGTGCCAGCAGGACAGGGATTCAGCCCCAGCATTTT
- 14 TRBJ1-5 TRBV27 - CASSLTGSNQPQHF TGTGCCAGCAGTTTGACAGGTAGCAATCAGCCCCAGCATTTT
- 14 TRBJ1-5 TRBV27 - CASSLSGTGQPQHF TGTGCCAGCAGTTTAAGTGGCACGGGTCAGCCCCAGCATTTT
- 13 TRBJ1-1 TRBV27 - CASRKGGSTEAFF TGTGCCAGCAGAAAGGGGGGAAGCACTGAAGCTTTCTTT
- 14 TRBJ2-1 TRBV25-1 - CASSIPDSYNEQFF TGTGCCAGCAGTATCCCGGACAGTTACAATGAGCAGTTCTTC
- 13 TRBJ1-5 TRBV28 - CASRPRGNQPQHF TGTGCCAGCAGGCCCCGTGGCAATCAGCCCCAGCATTTT
- 17 TRBJ1-1 TRBV27 - CASSLMATDRGMTEAFF TGTGCCAGCAGTTTAATGGCTACAGATCGAGGAATGACTGAAGCTTTCTTT
- 15 TRBJ2-3 TRBV15 - CATSSGRSPTDTQYF TGTGCCACCAGCAGTGGCCGGAGCCCCACAGATACGCAGTATTTT
- 15 TRBJ2-7 TRBV18 - CASSPGHSSSYEQYF TGTGCCAGCTCACCAGGACACTCAAGCTCCTACGAGCAGTACTTC
TRBD1 18 TRBJ2-3 TRBV7-9 - CASSSTVLDRAFTDTQYF TGTGCCAGCAGCTCCACAGTCCTGGACAGGGCCTTCACAGATACGCAGTATTTT
- 14 TRBJ2-7 TRBV7-6 - CASSPRDTSYEQYF TGTGCCAGCAGCCCGCGGGACACTTCCTACGAGCAGTACTTC
- 11 TRBJ2-5 TRBV29-1 - CSVLVQETQYF TGCAGCGTCCTGGTCCAAGAGACCCAGTACTTC
- 15 TRBJ2-1 TRBV27 - CASSLTGPTYNEQFF TGTGCCAGCAGCCTGACCGGCCCAACCTACAATGAGCAGTTCTTC
- 13 TRBJ1-2 TRBV28 - CASSSLQGLGYTF TGTGCCAGCAGTTCCCTACAGGGCTTAGGCTACACCTTC
- 13 TRBJ2-5 TRBV11-2 - CASSLGGVETQYF TGTGCCAGCAGCTTAGGGGGGGTAGAGACCCAGTACTTC
- 13 TRBJ2-7 TRBV27 - CASSLFYSYEQYF TGTGCCAGCAGTTTATTCTACTCCTACGAGCAGTACTTC
TRBD1 12 TRBJ2-7 TRBV2 - CASRDRGYEQYF TGTGCCAGCAGGGACAGGGGTTACGAGCAGTACTTC
- 14 TRBJ2-7 TRBV11-3 - CASSFGPGENEQYF TGTGCCAGCAGCTTCGGTCCAGGGGAGAACGAGCAGTACTTC
- 12 TRBJ1-1 TRBV19 - CASSIGPVEAFF TGTGCCAGTAGTATAGGGCCAGTCGAAGCTTTCTTT
- 10 TRBJ2-1 TRBV5-4 - CASSLPAGFF TGTGCCAGCAGCCTGCCAGCCGGTTTCTTC
- 18 TRBJ1-4 TRBV30 - CAWSAGRGGEGPGEKLFF TGTGCCTGGAGTGCCGGGAGGGGGGGAGAAGGGCCCGGAGAAAAACTGTTTTTT
TRBD1 18 TRBJ1-1 TRBV7-2 - CASSLGLFLTGVYTEAFF TGTGCCAGCAGCTTAGGGTTATTCTTGACAGGGGTATACACTGAAGCTTTCTTT
TRBD1 15 TRBJ2-3 TRBV7-3 - CASSTGTGDTDTQYF TGTGCCAGCAGCACCGGGACAGGGGACACAGATACGCAGTATTTT
TRBD2 16 TRBJ2-3 TRBV30 - CAWSTPTSGSTDTQYF TGTGCCTGGAGTACCCCGACTAGCGGGTCCACAGATACGCAGTATTTT
TRBD2 16 TRBJ2-7 TRBV28 - CASSFQTSGSSYEQYF TGTGCCAGCAGTTTCCAGACTAGCGGTAGCTCCTACGAGCAGTACTTC
- 13 TRBJ1-1 TRBV5-4 - CASSLGTNTEAFF TGTGCCAGCAGCTTGGGGACGAACACTGAAGCTTTCTTT
- 15 TRBJ1-5 TRBV19 - CASSIDGWAKQPQHF TGTGCCAGTAGTATAGATGGGTGGGCGAAACAGCCCCAGCATTTT
- 15 TRBJ1-1 TRBV13 - CASSWLGQGRTEAFF TGTGCCAGCAGCTGGCTCGGGCAGGGTCGCACTGAAGCTTTCTTT
- 15 TRBJ1-3 TRBV27 - CASRPLGQPGNTIYF TGTGCCAGCAGGCCCCTTGGACAGCCTGGAAACACCATATATTTT
TRBD2 15 TRBJ2-5 TRBV7-9 - CASSLGTSSMETQYF TGTGCCAGCAGCCTCGGGACTAGCAGTATGGAGACCCAGTACTTC
- 14 TRBJ2-7 TRBV5-5 few CASSFGSSPYEQYF TGTGCCAGCAGCTTTGGTAGCAGTCCCTACGAGCAGTACTTC
- 15 TRBJ1-5 TRBV27 - CASSLSLSKLVPQHF TGTGCCAGCAGTTTATCCCTCTCAAAATTGGTGCCCCAGCATTTT
- 15 TRBJ1-4 TRBV21-1 - CASSRRPRLGEKLFF TGTGCCAGCAGCCGACGGCCCAGACTCGGGGAAAAACTGTTTTTT
- 16 TRBJ1-1 TRBV30 - CAWSARDPRKNTEAFF TGTGCCTGGAGTGCCCGGGACCCTAGAAAGAACACTGAAGCTTTCTTT
- 17 TRBJ1-1 TRBV7-9 - CASSYGGSETRRTEAFF TGTGCCAGCAGTTACGGAGGCTCCGAGACTAGGCGGACTGAAGCTTTCTTT
- 15 TRBJ1-2 TRBV10-3 - CAISDLQGSNYGYTF TGTGCCATCAGTGACTTACAGGGATCTAACTATGGCTACACCTTC
TRBD2 19 TRBJ2-5 TRBV4-2 - CASSQKITEREGWQETQYF TGTGCCAGCAGCCAAAAAATAACCGAGCGGGAGGGCTGGCAAGAGACCCAGTACTTC
TRBD2 15 TRBJ2-2 TRBV7-8 - CASSSTQSLAGVLFF TGTGCCAGCAGCTCTACTCAATCACTAGCGGGAGTGCTGTTTTTT
- 14 TRBJ1-1 TRBV19 - CASTSDSVNTEAFF TGTGCCAGTACCTCGGACAGTGTGAACACTGAAGCTTTCTTT
TRBD2 14 TRBJ2-5 TRBV7-6 once CASSPMIAGGSQYF TGTGCCAGCAGCCCCATGATAGCGGGAGGCTCCCAGTACTTC
- 14 TRBJ2-7 TRBV28 - CASSLGGRSYEQYF TGTGCCAGCAGTTTAGGCGGCAGGTCCTACGAGCAGTACTTC
- 12 TRBJ2-7 TRBV9 - CASSGDGYEQYF TGTGCCAGCAGCGGAGACGGTTACGAGCAGTACTTC
- 11 TRBJ1-1 TRBV28 - CASSPNTEAFF TGTGCCAGCAGTCCGAACACTGAAGCTTTCTTT
- 13 TRBJ2-2 TRBV5-8 - CASSWRGTGELFF TGTGCCAGCAGCTGGAGGGGGACCGGGGAGCTGTTTTTT
TRBD2 15 TRBJ2-5 TRBV7-9 once CASSFIIGGEKTQYF TGTGCCAGCAGCTTCATAATCGGGGGGGAAAAGACCCAGTACTTC
- 15 TRBJ1-3 TRBV9 - CASSVESGAGNTIYF TGTGCCAGCAGCGTAGAGTCCGGGGCTGGAAACACCATATATTTT